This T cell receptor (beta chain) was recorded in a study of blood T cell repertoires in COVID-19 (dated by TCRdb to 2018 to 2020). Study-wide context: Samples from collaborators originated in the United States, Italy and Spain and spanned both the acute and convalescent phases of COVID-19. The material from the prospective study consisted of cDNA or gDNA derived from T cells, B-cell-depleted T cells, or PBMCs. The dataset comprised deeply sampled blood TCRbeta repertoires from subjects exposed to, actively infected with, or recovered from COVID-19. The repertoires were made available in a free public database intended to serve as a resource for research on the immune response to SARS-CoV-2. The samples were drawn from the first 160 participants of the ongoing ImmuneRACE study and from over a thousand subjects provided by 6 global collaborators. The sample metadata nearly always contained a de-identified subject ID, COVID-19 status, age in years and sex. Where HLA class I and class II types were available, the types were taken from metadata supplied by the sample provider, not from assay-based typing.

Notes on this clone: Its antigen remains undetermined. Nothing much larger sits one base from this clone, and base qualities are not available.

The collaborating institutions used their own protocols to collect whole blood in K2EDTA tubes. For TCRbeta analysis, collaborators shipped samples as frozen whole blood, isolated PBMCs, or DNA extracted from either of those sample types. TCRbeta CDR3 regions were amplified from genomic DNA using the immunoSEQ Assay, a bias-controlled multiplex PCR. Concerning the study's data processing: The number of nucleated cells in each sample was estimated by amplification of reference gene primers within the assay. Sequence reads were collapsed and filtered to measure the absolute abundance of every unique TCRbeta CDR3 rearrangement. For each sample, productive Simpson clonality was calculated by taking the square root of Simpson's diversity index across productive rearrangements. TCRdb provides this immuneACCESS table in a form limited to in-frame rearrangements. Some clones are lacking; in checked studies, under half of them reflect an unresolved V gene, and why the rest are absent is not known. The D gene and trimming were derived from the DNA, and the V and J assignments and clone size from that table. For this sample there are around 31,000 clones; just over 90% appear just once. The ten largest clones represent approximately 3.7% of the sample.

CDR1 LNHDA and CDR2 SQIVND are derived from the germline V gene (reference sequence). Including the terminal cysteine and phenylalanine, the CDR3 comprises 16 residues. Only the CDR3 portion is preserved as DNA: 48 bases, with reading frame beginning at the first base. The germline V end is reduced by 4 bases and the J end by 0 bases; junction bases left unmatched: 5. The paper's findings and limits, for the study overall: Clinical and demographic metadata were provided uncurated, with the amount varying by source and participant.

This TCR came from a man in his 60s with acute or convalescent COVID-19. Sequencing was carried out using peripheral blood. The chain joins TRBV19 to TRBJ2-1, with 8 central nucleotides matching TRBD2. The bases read TGTGCCAGTAGTAAGCGGGAGTCGGACTCCTACAATGAGCAGTTCTTC. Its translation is CASSKRESDSYNEQFF. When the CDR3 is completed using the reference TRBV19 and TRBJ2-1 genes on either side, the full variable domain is DGGITQSPKYLFRKEGQNVTLSCEQNLNHDAMYWYRQDPGQGLRLIYYSQIVNDFQKGDIAEGYSVSREKKESFPLTVTSAQKNPTAFYLCASSKRESDSYNEQFFGPGTRLTVL.